A single T cell receptor beta chain is shown here with its context. This entry is derived from a study of blood T cell repertoires in COVID-19. Looking at the study overall: The cDNA or gDNA used as material had been derived from T cells, B-cell-depleted T cells, or PBMCs.

Some clones are missing from TCRdb's copy, which holds only in-frame ones; the method was immunoSEQ multiplex PCR. The sample has about 88,000 clones; 90% to 95% are singletons. CDR1 is ENHRY and CDR2 is SYGVKD in the germline V gene. The CDR3 is made up of 15 amino acids. V lost 6 bases and J lost 1; bases outside the gene matches: 5. The TCR originated in a man between 60 and 70 years old with acute or convalescent COVID-19. This chain connects TRBV10-3 to TRBJ1-1; 10 bases are a match to TRBD1. The sequenced sample consisted of peripheral blood. CDR3 sequence (DNA): TGTGCCATCAGCCAAGGGACAGGGGAGAACACTGAAGCTTTCTTT. Translating it yields CAISQGTGENTEAFF.